This TCR beta chain was captured by sequencing in a study of cytomegalovirus exposure and HLA in healthy donors. The junction had 12 bases not matched to a gene; V was cut back by 5 bases and J by 6 bases. Germline values: CDR1 SGHTA, CDR2 FQGTGA. The CDR3 is 16 residues long. This clone has a single count. 13 Jbeta primers and 60 Vbeta primers were used for the PCR. Profiling relied on immunoSEQ multiplex PCR, and the TCRdb table lists in-frame clones only, not all of them. The sample has about 200,000 clones, nearly 80% seen once. The receptor was derived from a man aged 18-30 years in good health and CMV-seronegative. The sequenced sample consisted of PBMCs. The V call is TRBV7-3, the J call TRBJ2-3; 9 bases are shared with TRBD2. This CDR3 is CASSPLGGGAGDTQYF. In nucleotides, the CDR3 is TGTGCCAGCAGCCCACTTGGCGGGGGGGCTGGCGATACGCAGTATTTT.